This record concerns one T cell receptor beta chain sequence. The record originates from a study of OX40 agonist ivuxolimab in advanced cancers. The protocol was immunoSEQ multiplex PCR, while the TCRdb copy is restricted to in-frame clones and leaves out a portion. The data hold roughly 110,000 clones, with approximately 90% observed a single time. The CDR3 consists of 15 residues. Germline values: CDR1 MDHEN, CDR2 SYDVKM. The V and J ends lost 9 bases and 4 bases, in that order; junction bases with no gene match: 12. This sequence was found in an adult with an advanced solid tumor such as melanoma, head and neck, liver or kidney cancer. Source: CD4+ or CD8+ T cells sorted from blood, taken in a trial of the OX40 agonist ivuxolimab. The rearrangement uses TRBV28 and TRBJ2-1; TRBD2 matches at 7 bases. The CDR3 DNA follows: TGTGCCAGTACTAGCGCGGGAACGTCGTACAATGAGCAGTTCTTC. Translated: CASTSAGTSYNEQFF. Full variable domain (rest looked up from reference TRBV28 and TRBJ2-1): DVKVTQSSRYLVKRTGEKVFLECVQDMDHENMFWYRQDPGLGLRLIYFSYDVKMKEKGDIPEGYSVSREKKERFSLILESASTNQTSMYLCASTSAGTSYNEQFFGPGTRLTVL.